The clone carrying this T cell receptor beta chain was seen more than once but under ten times. These data originate in a study of patients and donors after allogeneic stem cell transplantation. TCRdb redid the calling of the RT-PCR reads with MiXCR, one entry per CDR3 protein. Among some 960,000 distinct CDR3 sequences listed, 18% were seen once. Germline V CDR1 and CDR2: LGHNA, YNFKEQ. Trimming pared 6 bases from V and 0 bases from J, leaving 7 bases between. This CDR3 is 13 amino acids long. Sequenced material: blood, either unsorted or a sorted T cell fraction (not recorded which). This chain connects TRBV4-2 to TRBJ2-3; D uncertain. The clonotype originates from a human donor who was either an allogeneic HSCT recipient or a stem cell or donor lymphocyte infusion donor (not recorded which). It is not recorded whose cells these are; they may come from a transplant donor. The CDR3 is CASRQRSTDTQYF. CDR3 coding DNA: TGTGCCAGCAGGCAGAGGAGCACAGATACGCAGTATTTT.